This TCR beta chain came from a study of response to subunit inactivated influenza vaccine. Per germline, CDR1 SEHNR and CDR2 FQNEAQ (reference sequence). The V gene lost 4 bases and the J gene lost 2 bases, with 9 bases spanning the gap. CDR3 length: 14 residues. As concerns this clonotype: The antigen remains unidentified.

TCRdb independently ran MiXCR on the RT-PCR reads; one entry per CDR3 protein. Found here are 200,000 to 300,000 distinct CDR3 sequences, 12% of them singletons; the top ten hold approximately 7.8%. Study-level results: Every seasonal influenza vaccination brings in few new T cells, the authors suggested.

The receptor's source is a man aged 45-60 years who received an inactivated influenza vaccine. Sequencing used non-naive T cells sorted from PBMCs, obtained about 14 days before vaccination. This rearrangement joins TRBV7-9 to TRBJ1-3; D is ambiguous. CDR3 bases: TGTGCCAGCAGCTGGGTAGCTGCTGGAAACACCATATATTTT. This sequence encodes CASSWVAAGNTIYF.